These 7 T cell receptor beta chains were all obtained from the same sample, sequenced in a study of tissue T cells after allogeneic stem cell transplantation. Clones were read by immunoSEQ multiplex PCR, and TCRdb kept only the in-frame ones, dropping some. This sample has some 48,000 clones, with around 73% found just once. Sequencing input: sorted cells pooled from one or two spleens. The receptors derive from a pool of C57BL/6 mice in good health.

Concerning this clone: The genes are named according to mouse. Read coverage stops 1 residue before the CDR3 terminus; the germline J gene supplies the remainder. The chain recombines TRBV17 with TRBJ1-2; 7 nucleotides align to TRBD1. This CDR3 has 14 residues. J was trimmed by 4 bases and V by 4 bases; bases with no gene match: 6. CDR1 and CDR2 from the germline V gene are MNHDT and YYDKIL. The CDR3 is CASSKTQGSSDYTF. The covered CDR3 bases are TGTGCTAGCAGTAAGACACAGGGGAGCTCCGACTACACC.

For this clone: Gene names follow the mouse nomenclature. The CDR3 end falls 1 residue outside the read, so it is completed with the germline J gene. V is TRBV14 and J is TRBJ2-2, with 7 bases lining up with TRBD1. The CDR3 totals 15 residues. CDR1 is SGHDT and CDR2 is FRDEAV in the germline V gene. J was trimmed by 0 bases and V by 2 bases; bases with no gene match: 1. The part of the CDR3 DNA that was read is TGTGCCAGCAGTTTGGGACAGCCAAACACCGGGCAGCTCTAC. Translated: CASSLGQPNTGQLY. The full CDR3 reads CASSLGQPNTGQLYF.

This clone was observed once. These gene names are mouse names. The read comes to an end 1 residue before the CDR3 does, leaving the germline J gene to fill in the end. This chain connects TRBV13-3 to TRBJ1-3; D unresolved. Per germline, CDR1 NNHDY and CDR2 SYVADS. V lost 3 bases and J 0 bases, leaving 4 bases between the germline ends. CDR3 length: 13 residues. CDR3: CASSGHSGNTLYF. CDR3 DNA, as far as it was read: TGTGCCAGCAGTGGACATTCTGGAAATACGCTCTAT.

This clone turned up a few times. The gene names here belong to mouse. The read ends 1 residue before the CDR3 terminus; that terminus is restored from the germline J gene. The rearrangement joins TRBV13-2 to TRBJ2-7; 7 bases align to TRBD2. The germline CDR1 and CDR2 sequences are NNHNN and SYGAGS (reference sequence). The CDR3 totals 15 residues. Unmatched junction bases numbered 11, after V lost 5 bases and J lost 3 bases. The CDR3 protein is CASGETHRDCYEQYF. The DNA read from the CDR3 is TGTGCCAGCGGCGAAACTCACCGGGACTGCTATGAACAGTAC.

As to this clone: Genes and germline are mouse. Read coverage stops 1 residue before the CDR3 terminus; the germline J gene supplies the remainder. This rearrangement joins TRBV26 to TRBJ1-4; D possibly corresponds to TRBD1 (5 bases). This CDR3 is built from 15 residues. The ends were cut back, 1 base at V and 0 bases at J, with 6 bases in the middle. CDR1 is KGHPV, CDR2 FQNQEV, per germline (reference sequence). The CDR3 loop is CASSLLGVSNERLFF. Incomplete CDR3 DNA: TGTGCCAGCAGTCTGTTGGGGGTTTCCAACGAAAGATTATTT.

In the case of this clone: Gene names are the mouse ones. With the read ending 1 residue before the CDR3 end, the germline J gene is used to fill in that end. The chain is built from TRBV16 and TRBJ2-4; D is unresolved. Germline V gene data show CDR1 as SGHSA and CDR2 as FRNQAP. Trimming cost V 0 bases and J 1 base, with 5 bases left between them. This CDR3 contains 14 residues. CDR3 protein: CASSLEGRQNTLYF. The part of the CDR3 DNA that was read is TGTGCAAGCAGCTTAGAGGGCCGTCAAAACACCTTGTAC.

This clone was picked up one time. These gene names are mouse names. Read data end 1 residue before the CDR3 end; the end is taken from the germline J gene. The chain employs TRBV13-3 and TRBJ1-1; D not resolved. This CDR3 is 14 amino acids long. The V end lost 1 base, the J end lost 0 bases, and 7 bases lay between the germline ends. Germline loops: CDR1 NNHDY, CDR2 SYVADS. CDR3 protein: CASSDIQSNTEVFF. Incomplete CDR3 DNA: TGTGCCAGCAGTGATATCCAGTCAAACACAGAAGTCTTC.